Below, 32 T cell receptor beta chains from the same sample are listed, as sequenced in a study of vaccination and CD4 T cells after COVID-19. For these TCRs, the target antigens are not known. Treatment described: approximately nine-day PBMC culture with coronavirus spike peptide pools or control peptides (ViraFEST assay). Sequence data for DNA of cultured CD4+ T cells were generated by the Oncomine TCR Beta short-read assay. TCRdb itself ran the PCR reads through MiXCR, one entry per CDR3 protein. Among approximately 15,000 distinct CDR3 sequences listed, 40% to 55% were seen once. The sequenced sample was CD4+ T cells from blood, cultured in vitro, obtained before SARS-CoV-2 vaccination. The receptors originated from a human donor who had recovered from COVID-19.

This chain links TRBV6-1 with TRBJ2-7, with D unclear. V lost 1 base and J 9 bases, leaving 7 bases between the germline ends. Germline V CDR1 and CDR2: MNHNS, SASEGT. This CDR3 comprises 11 residues. The CDR3 bases are TGTGCCAGCAGTGAAGGACTGTGGCAGTACTTC. It encodes CASSEGLWQYF.

CDR3 sequence: CSAPTSLGFDEQFF. CDR3 in DNA: TGCAGTGCTCCCACTAGCCTCGGGTTCGATGAGCAGTTCTTC. The chain is built from TRBV20-1 and TRBJ2-1, with a possible D match to TRBD2 (6 bases). The germline V gene has CDR1 DFQATT and CDR2 SNEGSKA (reference sequence). The CDR3 has 14 residues. V lost 5 bases and J 8 bases, leaving 19 bases between the germline ends.

The V gene is TRBV20-1, the J gene TRBJ2-1, with TRBD2 identical over 13 bases. Trimming cost V 5 bases and J 7 bases; bases outside gene matches: 2. Germline CDR1 reads DFQATT; CDR2 reads SNEGSKA (reference sequence). CDR3 length: 13 amino acids. CDR3 DNA sequence: TGCAGTGCTGGGACTAGCGGGAATAATGAGCAGTTCTTC. Protein: CSAGTSGNNEQFF.

The V gene is TRBV20-1, the J gene TRBJ2-1, with 10 bases that match TRBD2. J gave up 9 bases and V 3 bases, and 11 bases lay outside the gene matches. Germline CDR1 and CDR2: DFQATT and SNEGSKA (reference sequence). This CDR3 has 15 amino acids. The chain's CDR3 is CSASGQLAGAVEQFF. CDR3 nucleotide sequence: TGCAGTGCTAGTGGTCAGCTAGCGGGAGCGGTTGAGCAGTTCTTC.

The V call is TRBV12-3 or TRBV12-4, the J call TRBJ2-5; unclear D gene. CDR3 size: 13 residues. Trimming left V 3 bases short and J 4 bases short, with 9 bases between. In nucleotides, the CDR3 is TGTGCCAGCAGTTTTGGAATTGGAGAGACCCAGTACTTC. Translating gives CASSFGIGETQYF.

Points on this clonotype: The germline gene is not matched at one end of the junction; a read error may be the cause. As DNA, the CDR3 is TGTGCCACCAGTAGCGGGTCAAACTACGAGCAGTACTTC. Its translation is CATSSGSNYEQYF. The chain links TRBV12-3 or TRBV12-4 to TRBJ2-7, with 7 positions matching TRBD2. This CDR3 has 13 residues.

The rearrangement uses TRBV6-1 and TRBJ1-5; D gene uncertain. There are 14 residues in the CDR3. Deletions cut 3 bases from V and 4 bases from J, with 10 bases between. Germline CDR1 reads MNHNS; CDR2 reads SASEGT. The CDR3 region has the DNA TGTGCCAGCAGTGATTCCCCAGAGAATCAGCCCCAGCATTTT. The encoded protein is CASSDSPENQPQHF.

A note on this clonotype: The junction differs from germline at one of its ends, possibly a read error. The chain joins TRBV2 to TRBJ1-5; D not certain. The CDR3 length is 13 residues. Germline V gives CDR1 SNHLY, CDR2 FYNNEI. Here the CDR3 DNA reads TGTGCCAGCAGAGAAGTCTCAGGTCAGCCCCAGCATTTT. Its translation: CASREVSGQPQHF.

This clonotype was seen a few times. The V call is TRBV6-1, the J call TRBJ2-3; no clear D. Trimming cost V 0 bases and J 5 bases, with 9 bases left between them. The CDR3 spans 14 residues. Germline V lookup: CDR1 MNHNS, CDR2 SASEGT. The CDR3 loop reads CASSEALEIDTQYF. The CDR3 bases are TGTGCCAGCAGTGAAGCGCTAGAAATAGATACGCAGTATTTT.

This chain links TRBV6-1 with TRBJ2-1; the D is unclear. Germline V lookup: CDR1 MNHNS, CDR2 SASEGT. Trimming shortened V by 6 bases and J by 16 bases, and 28 bases separated the two germline ends. This CDR3 is built from 15 residues. The CDR3 nucleotides read TGTGCCAGCAGCCCACTGACCACTGTACCTCAAACTTTCTTCTTC. Translation gives CASSPLTTVPQTFFF.

A word on this clonotype: One end of the junction does not line up with germline, which may come from a read error. The chain couples TRBV10-3 to TRBJ2-1, with 8 nucleotides matching TRBD2. CDR1 and CDR2 from the germline V gene are ENHRY and SYGVKD. The CDR3 consists of 15 residues. CDR3: CAIRDYSGKDLFTLF. CDR3 coding DNA: TGTGCCATCAGGGATTATAGCGGGAAGGATCTTTTTACGCTCTTC.

The chain combines TRBV4-2 with TRBJ2-1; D is uncertain. From germline, CDR1 is LGHNA and CDR2 YNFKEQ. This CDR3 has 12 amino acids. V gave up 1 base and J gave up 6 bases, with 4 bases separating them. CDR3 DNA: TGTGCCAGCAGCCAAGCGCGCAATGAGCAGTTCTTC. This gives the protein CASSQARNEQFF.

The rearrangement uses TRBV21-1 and TRBJ1-1; whether TRBD1, the table's D call, matches the DNA was not checked. TRBV21-1 is a pseudogene locus. CDR3 size: 10 residues. CDR3 sequence (DNA): TGTGCGAGAAAGGGACGGGAAGCTTTCTTT. Translated: CARKGREAFF.

The table lists this clonotype with a few counts. The gene calls are TRBV20-1 and TRBJ2-7; 10 bases align to TRBD2. The J segment lost 6 bases and the V segment lost 1 base, leaving 18 bases of the junction unmatched. The CDR3 is made up of 18 amino acids. Germline-derived CDR1 and CDR2 are DFQATT and SNEGSKA (reference sequence). The CDR3: CSARGQGGLAGDLGEQYF. CDR3 DNA sequence: TGCAGTGCTAGAGGACAGGGAGGGCTAGCGGGAGACCTGGGCGAGCAGTACTTC.

The chain recombines TRBV28 with TRBJ1-5, with D perhaps TRBD1 (5 bases). This CDR3 region has 12 residues. Germline assignment: CDR1 MDHEN and CDR2 SYDVKM. Trimming removed 3 bases at V and 7 bases at J, with 7 bases between. As DNA, the CDR3 is TGTGCCAGCAGTTTCGGGGGACAGCCCCAGCATTTT. Translated: CASSFGGQPQHF.

This clonotype occurred a few times. The chain joins TRBV6-2 or TRBV6-3 to TRBJ1-3, with D possibly matching TRBD1 (5 bases). Germline V gene lookup returns CDR1 MNHEY and CDR2 SVGEGT. Trimming left V 8 bases short and J 0 bases short, with 11 bases between. The CDR3 runs 14 residues. Here the CDR3 reads CASLGTASGNTIYF. The CDR3 nucleotides are TGTGCCAGCCTCGGGACCGCCTCTGGAAACACCATATATTTT.

This clonotype has just a few counts. The chain links TRBV15 to TRBJ1-1; D unresolved. CDR1 and CDR2 (germline): LNHNV, YYDKDF (reference sequence). Deletions cut 4 bases from V and 1 base from J, with 7 bases between. The CDR3 totals 13 residues. In nucleotides, the CDR3 is TGTGCCACCAGCAAATCAGGGAACACTGAAGCTTTCTTT. Translating gives CATSKSGNTEAFF.

In this sample, this clonotype turned up once. The V call is TRBV5-8, the J call TRBJ1-1; no definite D call. CDR3 length equals 14 residues. Trimming stripped 0 bases from V and 4 bases from J, with 10 bases between. Germline V gene data show CDR1 as SGHTS and CDR2 as YDEGEE. CDR3 in amino acids: CASSLATQTTEAFF. CDR3 coding DNA: TGTGCCAGCAGCTTGGCTACACAAACCACTGAAGCTTTCTTT.

V is TRBV7-6 and J is TRBJ2-3; 10 bases map to TRBD2. CDR3 length equals 15 residues. Looked up from germline, CDR1 is SGHVS and CDR2 is FNYEAQ. The ends lost 5 bases at V and 7 bases at J; junction bases unmatched: 9. The CDR3 DNA reads TGTGCCAGCAGCGGAGGGACTAGCGATGCCTATACGCAGTATTTT. This translates into CASSGGTSDAYTQYF.

In its sample, this clonotype was seen a few times. The V and J genes are TRBV25-1 and TRBJ1-1, with TRBD1 as a possible D gene (5 bases). The germline V gene has CDR1 MGHDK and CDR2 SYGVNS. Trimming took off 2 bases at V and 5 bases at J, with 12 bases between the two ends. The CDR3 is 14 residues long. The CDR3 spells CASSEQGSWTEAFF. For the CDR3, the DNA is TGTGCCAGCAGTGAACAGGGTTCGTGGACTGAAGCTTTCTTT.

The chain combines TRBV20-1 with TRBJ2-7; D remains unclear. Germline assignment: CDR1 DFQATT and CDR2 SNEGSKA (reference sequence). This CDR3 has 13 residues. V lost 8 bases and J lost 5, with 19 bases in between. The CDR3 reads CSSSPARPDEQYF. Here the CDR3 DNA reads TGCAGTTCCTCCCCAGCGCGACCGGACGAGCAGTACTTC.

The chain recombines TRBV11-2 with TRBJ2-7; maybe TRBD1 (5 bases). This CDR3 has 16 amino acids. V was cut by 0 bases and J by 0 bases, with 12 bases left in between. The germline gives CDR1 SGHAT, CDR2 FQNNGV. The CDR3 DNA reads TGTGCCAGCAGCTTAGAGGGGCAAAGGGCCTCCTACGAGCAGTACTTC. This codes for CASSLEGQRASYEQYF.

The chain couples TRBV12-3 or TRBV12-4 to TRBJ1-4, with D unclear. Trimming left V 4 bases short and J 2 bases short, with 14 bases between. The CDR3 runs 16 residues. The DNA of the CDR3 is TGTGCCAGCAGTTGGTGGTCTGGTCCCACTAATGAAAAACTGTTTTTT. Amino acids: CASSWWSGPTNEKLFF.

The chain is built from TRBV25-1 and TRBJ2-2; perhaps TRBD1 as D (6 bases). From germline, CDR1 is MGHDK and CDR2 SYGVNS. Trimming cost V 2 bases and J 3 bases, with 10 bases left between them. CDR3 length: 15 residues. CDR3 DNA sequence: TGTGCCAGCAGTGAACAGGGGCTACACACCGGGGAGCTGTTTTTT. Its translation is CASSEQGLHTGELFF.

The CDR3 sequence is CASSFSVGTPANYGYTF. DNA for the CDR3: TGTGCCAGCAGCTTCTCGGTCGGGACCCCGGCAAACTATGGCTACACCTTC. The chain has TRBV5-6 and TRBJ1-2; D may be TRBD1 (5 bases). This CDR3 is built from 17 residues. V lost 2 bases and J 2 bases, leaving 19 bases between the germline ends. CDR1 is SGHDT and CDR2 is YYEEEE in the germline V gene.

CDR3 DNA: TGTGCCAGCAGTCTCACCTCCTCAGATACGCAGTATTTT. Translated: CASSLTSSDTQYF. This rearrangement joins TRBV12-3 or TRBV12-4 to TRBJ2-3; no firm D call. Trimming left V 5 bases short and J 4 bases short, with 10 bases between. This CDR3 region has 13 residues.

The CDR3 sequence is CASSFSANEQFF. In nucleotides, the CDR3 is TGTGCCAGCAGTTTCAGCGCGAATGAGCAGTTCTTC. The gene calls are TRBV28 and TRBJ2-1; D is ambiguous. Trimming shortened V by 3 bases and J by 7 bases, and 7 bases separated the two germline ends. The CDR3 has 12 amino acids. Germline assignment: CDR1 MDHEN and CDR2 SYDVKM.

This clonotype was counted between two and nine times. The rearrangement uses TRBV28 and TRBJ1-5; D is unresolved. Germline V lookup: CDR1 MDHEN, CDR2 SYDVKM. Trimming removed 7 bases from V and 5 bases from J, with 9 bases in between. The CDR3 length is 12 residues. The DNA for the CDR3 is TGTGCCAGCAAAACAGTACATCAGCCCCAGCATTTT. It yields the protein CASKTVHQPQHF.

This clonotype was seen once. The chain joins TRBV28 to TRBJ2-7, with 8 bases lining up with TRBD2. Unmatched junction bases numbered 10, after V lost 4 bases and J lost 5 bases. The germline V gene encodes CDR1 MDHEN and CDR2 SYDVKM. This CDR3 comprises 15 residues. CDR3 protein: CASSSPGLGIHEQYF. CDR3 coding DNA: TGTGCCAGCAGTTCGCCGGGACTAGGGATCCACGAGCAGTACTTC.

The J gene is TRBJ2-3, the V gene TRBV7-7; 9 nucleotides agree with TRBD2. Germline V CDR1 and CDR2: SSHAT, FNYEAQ (reference sequence). The junction had 4 bases not matched to a gene; V was cut back by 5 bases and J by 4 bases. This CDR3 region has 14 residues. The CDR3 DNA sequence: TGTGCCAGCAGCCCCAGCGGGAGGCCAGATACGCAGTATTTT. Protein product: CASSPSGRPDTQYF.

The chain couples TRBV12-3 or TRBV12-4 to TRBJ2-3; D unclear. The CDR3 runs to 12 residues. V lost 6 bases and J lost 2, with 6 bases in between. The CDR3 DNA sequence: TGTGCCAGCAGCAAGACCACAGATACGCAGTATTTT. Its protein product is CASSKTTDTQYF.

The rearrangement links TRBV2 to TRBJ2-5, with 8 bases that match TRBD2. CDR3 size: 14 residues. CDR1 and CDR2 (germline): SNHLY, FYNNEI. J was trimmed by 4 bases and V by 4 bases; bases with no gene match: 5. The CDR3 region has the DNA TGTGCCAGCAGTGCTGGCGGGAGGAGAGAGACCCAGTACTTC. Translation: CASSAGGRRETQYF.